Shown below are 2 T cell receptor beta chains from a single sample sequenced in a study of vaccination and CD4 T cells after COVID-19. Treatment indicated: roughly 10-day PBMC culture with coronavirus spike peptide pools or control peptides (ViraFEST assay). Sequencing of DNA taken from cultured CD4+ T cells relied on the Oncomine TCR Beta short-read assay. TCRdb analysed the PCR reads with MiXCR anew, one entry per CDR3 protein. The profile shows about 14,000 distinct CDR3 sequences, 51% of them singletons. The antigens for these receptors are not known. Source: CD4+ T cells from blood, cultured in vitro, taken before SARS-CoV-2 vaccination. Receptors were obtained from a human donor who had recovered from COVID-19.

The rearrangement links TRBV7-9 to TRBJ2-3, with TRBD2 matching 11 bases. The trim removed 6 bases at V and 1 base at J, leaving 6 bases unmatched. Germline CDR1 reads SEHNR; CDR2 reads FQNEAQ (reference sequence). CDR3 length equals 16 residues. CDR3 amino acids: CASSRGLAEGTDTQYF. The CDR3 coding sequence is TGTGCCAGCAGTCGGGGACTAGCGGAGGGCACAGATACGCAGTATTTT.

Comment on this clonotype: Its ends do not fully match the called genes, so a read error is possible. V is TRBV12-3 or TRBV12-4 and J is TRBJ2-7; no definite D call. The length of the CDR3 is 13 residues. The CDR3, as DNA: TGTGCCAGCAGTTTTACACATACCTACGTGCAGTACTTC. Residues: CASSFTHTYVQYF.